This entry lists 3 T cell receptor beta chains sequenced from one sample in a study of T cells in Graves' hyperthyroidism and ophthalmopathy. RNA transcripts served as the template for amplifying TCR beta CDR3 regions. The HTBI primer set served for first-round RT-PCR of the TCR CDR3. TCRdb analysed the multiplex PCR reads with MiXCR anew, one entry per CDR3 protein. Of hundreds of thousands of distinct CDR3 sequences listed, more than 30% are singletons. The sequenced material came from blood. The receptors shown here come from a young man with Graves' hyperthyroidism.

The chain links TRBV7-9 to TRBJ2-5; D is tentatively TRBD1 or TRBD2 (5 bases each). Germline V gene sequence: CDR1 SEHNR, CDR2 FQNEAQ (reference sequence). The V gene lost 5 bases and the J gene lost 4 bases, with 17 bases spanning the gap. The CDR3 loop spans 15 amino acids. Here the CDR3 reads CASSPLGRGTETQYF. For the CDR3, the DNA is TGTGCCAGCAGCCCCCTCGGGCGTGGGACAGAGACCCAGTACTTC.

V usage is TRBV7-9 and J usage is TRBJ1-4; 7 bases map to TRBD1. Germline V gene lookup returns CDR1 SEHNR and CDR2 FQNEAQ (reference sequence). The CDR3 has 14 amino acids. The V gene end was trimmed by 5 bases and the J gene end by 7 bases; junction bases not matched to a gene: 7. The CDR3 loop reads CASSLGDRVEKLFF. CDR3 sequence (DNA): TGTGCCAGCAGCCTAGGGGACAGAGTTGAAAAACTGTTTTTT.

J is TRBJ2-7 and V is TRBV9; 12 nucleotides agree with TRBD2. The CDR3 has 15 residues. The germline gives CDR1 SGDLS, CDR2 YYNGEE. V trimming: 5 bases; J trimming: 2 bases; junction bases outside the gene matches: 5. The CDR3 DNA is TGTGCCAGCAGTCGACTAGCGGGGGATCCCTACGAGCAGTACTTC. It is translated as CASSRLAGDPYEQYF. The complete variable domain, with remaining parts taken from reference TRBV9 and TRBJ2-7, reads DSGVTQTPKHLITATGQRVTLRCSPRSGDLSVYWYQQSLDQGLQFLIQYYNGEERAKGNILERFSAQQFPDLHSELNLSSLELGDSALYFCASSRLAGDPYEQYFGPGTRLTVT.